Listed below are T cell receptor beta chains from one sample, sequenced in a study of blood T cell repertoires in COVID-19. The table came from immunoSEQ multiplex PCR; TCRdb's copy has only in-frame clones and leaves some out. The sample holds about 160,000 clones, approximately 84% seen once. Source material: peripheral blood. The source of these receptors is a woman older than 75 with acute or convalescent COVID-19. CDR3s include the opening cysteine and the closing phenylalanine or tryptophan. A D gene is named only where the DNA matches it firmly. The size entry is marked missing in some rows and otherwise reads once, few, many or a size class.

>TRBV5-4|-|-|TRBJ2-3
CASSPLSGLRDTQYF
TGTGCCAGCAGCCCCCTCAGCGGGCTCAGAGATACGCAGTATTTT
>TRBV27|-|TRBD1|TRBJ2-5
CASSFYDRGETQYF
TGTGCCAGCAGTTTTTATGACAGGGGAGAGACCCAGTACTTC
>TRBV4-1|-|-|TRBJ1-2
CASSHGHKTSGGYTF
TGCGCCAGCAGCCATGGACACAAAACGTCTGGTGGCTACACCTTC
>TRBV7-2|-|-|TRBJ2-2
CASSVRGGMGTGELFF
TGTGCCAGCAGCGTAAGGGGGGGTATGGGCACCGGGGAGCTGTTTTTT
>TRBV10-3|-|TRBD2|TRBJ2-1
CAISDFTLAGKRNEQFF
TGTGCCATCAGTGATTTCACCCTAGCGGGAAAGAGGAATGAGCAGTTCTTC
>TRBV5-1|-|TRBD2|TRBJ2-2
CASSVLAGVTGELFF
TGCGCCAGCAGCGTACTAGCGGGAGTCACCGGGGAGCTGTTTTTT
>TRBV27|-|-|TRBJ1-2
CASRSGVLHGYTF
TGTGCCAGCAGATCGGGGGTCCTCCATGGCTACACCTTC
>TRBV5-1|-|TRBD2|TRBJ2-2
CASSFGLAGTGELFF
TGCGCCAGCAGTTTCGGACTAGCGGGGACCGGGGAGCTGTTTTTT
>TRBV7-9|-|-|TRBJ2-1
CASPMGATFNEQFF
TGTGCCAGCCCAATGGGGGCTACCTTCAATGAGCAGTTCTTC
>TRBV30|-|-|TRBJ2-4
CAWSVGTIAKNIQYF
TGTGCCTGGAGTGTAGGGACAATCGCCAAAAACATTCAGTACTTC
>TRBV5-1|-|TRBD1|TRBJ2-7
CASSYSQGAAYEQYF
TGCGCCAGCAGCTATTCACAGGGGGCAGCCTACGAGCAGTACTTC
>TRBV11-2|-|-|TRBJ1-4
CASSSTRSLSLFF
TGTGCCAGCAGCTCCACGAGGAGTCTGTCGCTGTTTTTT
>TRBV29-1|-|-|TRBJ2-1
CSVEPVSGAYNEQFF
TGCAGCGTTGAACCCGTGTCAGGGGCCTACAATGAGCAGTTCTTC
>TRBV19|-|TRBD1|TRBJ2-7
CASSIRDRGFSEQYF
TGTGCCAGTAGCATCCGGGACAGGGGGTTCTCCGAGCAGTACTTC
>TRBV24-1|-|TRBD2|TRBJ2-7
CATSPAGAYEQYF
TGTGCCACCAGTCCAGCGGGAGCTTACGAGCAGTACTTC
>TRBV19|-|TRBD2|TRBJ2-2
CASSTSGRPPYTGELFF
TGTGCCAGTAGTACGAGCGGGAGGCCTCCTTACACCGGGGAGCTGTTTTTT
>TRBV19|-|TRBD1|TRBJ1-2
CASSIQGAPGYGYTF
TGTGCCAGTAGTATACAGGGGGCTCCGGGCTATGGCTACACCTTC
>TRBV10-1|-|TRBD2|TRBJ2-1
CASSDSGGSENQFF
TGCGCCAGCAGTGATTCGGGCGGGAGCGAAAATCAGTTCTTC
>TRBV4-3|-|TRBD2|TRBJ2-2
CASSLLRASGDTGELFF
TGCGCCAGCAGCCTCTTACGGGCTAGCGGTGACACCGGGGAGCTGTTTTTT
>TRBV10-1|-|-|TRBJ2-3
CASSESLTDTQYF
TGCGCCAGCAGTGAGTCCCTCACAGATACGCAGTATTTT
>TRBV7-9|-|TRBD1|TRBJ2-5
CASSLGQGQETQYF
TGTGCCAGCAGCCTCGGACAGGGGCAAGAGACCCAGTACTTC
>TRBV27|-|-|TRBJ2-2
CASSSDRRTGELFF
TGTGCCAGCAGTTCTGACAGGCGGACCGGGGAGCTGTTTTTT
>TRBV5-1|-|TRBD1|TRBJ2-7
CASSSEDRATYEQYF
TGCGCCAGCAGCTCGGAAGACAGGGCCACCTACGAGCAGTACTTC
>TRBV7-9|-|-|TRBJ1-1
CASSFSGSTEAFF
TGTGCCAGCAGCTTTTCAGGGTCCACTGAAGCTTTCTTT
>TRBV2|-|-|TRBJ2-7
CASSEALRGDEQYF
TGTGCCAGCAGTGAAGCGCTTCGAGGAGACGAGCAGTACTTC
>TRBV5-6|-|TRBD1|TRBJ1-4
CASHRGFGEKLFF
TGTGCCAGCCACAGGGGGTTTGGGGAAAAACTGTTTTTT
>TRBV6-5|-|TRBD1|TRBJ1-2
CASKPGQIRYGYTF
TGTGCCAGCAAACCGGGACAGATACGTTATGGCTACACCTTC
>TRBV7-2|-|-|TRBJ2-7
CASSSGLTSYEQYF
TGTGCCAGCAGCTCGGGACTTACCTCCTACGAGCAGTACTTC
>TRBV4-1|-|-|TRBJ2-1
CASSQETDYYNEQFF
TGCGCCAGCAGCCAAGAAACGGACTACTACAATGAGCAGTTCTTC
>TRBV5-1|-|TRBD1|TRBJ2-2
CASSKDRATGELFF
TGCGCCAGCAGCAAAGACAGGGCTACCGGGGAGCTGTTTTTT
>TRBV5-1|few|-|TRBJ2-7
CASRGGPGNIGTYF
TGCGCCAGCAGGGGAGGCCCTGGTAACATTGGCACGTACTTC
>TRBV19|-|-|TRBJ1-1
CASSMVYTGMNTEAFF
TGTGCCAGTAGTATGGTCTATACAGGCATGAACACTGAAGCTTTCTTT
>TRBV19|-|-|TRBJ2-2
CASSIYNTGELFF
TGTGCCAGTAGTATATATAACACCGGGGAGCTGTTTTTT
>TRBV10-3|-|TRBD1|TRBJ1-2
CAISAGPQGQGYGYTF
TGTGCCATCAGTGCCGGTCCACAGGGACAGGGCTATGGCTACACCTTC
>TRBV7-2|few|-|TRBJ1-5
CASSLAANSNQPQHF
TGTGCCAGCAGCTTAGCGGCAAATAGCAATCAGCCCCAGCATTTT
>TRBV4-2|-|TRBD2|TRBJ2-7
CASSPGTSGYEQYF
TGTGCCAGCAGTCCCGGGACTAGCGGCTACGAGCAGTACTTC
>TRBV5-1|-|TRBD1|TRBJ1-2
CASSAGQGSGSYGYTF
TGCGCCAGCAGCGCCGGACAGGGTTCGGGGTCGTATGGCTACACCTTC
>TRBV3-1/TRBV3-2|-|-|TRBJ2-7
CASSQDPGERASYEQYF
TGTGCCAGCAGCCAAGATCCGGGAGAGCGCGCTTCCTACGAGCAGTACTTC
>TRBV7-7|-|-|TRBJ2-5
CASSPLTISEETQYF
TGTGCCAGCAGCCCGTTGACGATTAGCGAGGAGACCCAGTACTTC
>TRBV2|-|-|TRBJ1-2
CASSYIDRAGGYTF
TGTGCCAGCAGTTATATAGACAGAGCTGGGGGCTACACCTTC
>TRBV5-1|few|-|TRBJ2-7
CASSEYYEQYF
TGCGCCAGCAGCGAGTATTACGAGCAGTACTTC
>TRBV5-6|-|-|TRBJ2-7
CASSLYWRQAGNYEQYF
TGTGCCAGCAGCTTGTATTGGCGACAGGCAGGGAACTACGAGCAGTACTTC